This T cell receptor (beta chain) was sequenced in a study of CD8+ T cells in alopecia areata. Overall study: Spontaneously alopecic C3H/HeJ graft donors, about 6-12 months old, gave skin to roughly 6-10-week-old female C3H/HeJ mice.

cDNA serving as the sequencing template came from extracted, reverse transcribed RNA. Data came from immunoSEQ multiplex PCR; TCRdb stores just in-frame clones and leaves some out. Singletons are absent from the sample, which has approximately 300,000 clones. Study results and limitations: An increase in clonality over normal scalp was evident in lesional scalp, especially alopecia totalis/universalis. Scalp sample data also include resident alphabeta T cells from normal skin.

Germline-derived CDR1 and CDR2 are FNHDT and SITEND (reference sequence). The junction had 3 bases not matched to a gene; V was cut back by 4 bases and J by 0 bases. The CDR3 totals 14 residues. In its sample, this clone was seen a few times. Antigen: not known. Gene and germline names: mouse. Coverage ceases 4 residues before the CDR3 finishes, and the germline J gene fills in the end. The authors sorted pooled cutaneous lymph node cells using CD4, CD8alpha, NKG2D, NKG2ACE and other markers. This clonotype was sampled from a C3H/HeJ mouse with alopecia areata. MHC haplotype of the strain: H2-k. Specimen: CD4+ T cells sorted from a lymph node. The rearrangement uses TRBV19 and TRBJ1-1, with 7 positions matching TRBD1. CDR3 amino acids: CASSPGQPNTEVFF. The CDR3 bases that were read are TGTGCCAGCAGTCCGGGACAGCCAAACACA.